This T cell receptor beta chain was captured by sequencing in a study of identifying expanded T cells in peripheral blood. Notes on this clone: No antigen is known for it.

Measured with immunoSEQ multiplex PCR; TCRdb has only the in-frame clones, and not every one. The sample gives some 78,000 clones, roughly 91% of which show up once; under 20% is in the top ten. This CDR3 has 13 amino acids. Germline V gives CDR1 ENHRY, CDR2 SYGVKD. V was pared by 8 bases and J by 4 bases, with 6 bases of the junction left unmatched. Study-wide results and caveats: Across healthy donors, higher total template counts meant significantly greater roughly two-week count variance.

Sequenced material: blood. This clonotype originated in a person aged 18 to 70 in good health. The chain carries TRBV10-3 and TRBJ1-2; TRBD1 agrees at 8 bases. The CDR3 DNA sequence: TGTGCCATCGCGACAGGGGACGGCTATGGCTACACCTTC. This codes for CAIATGDGYGYTF.